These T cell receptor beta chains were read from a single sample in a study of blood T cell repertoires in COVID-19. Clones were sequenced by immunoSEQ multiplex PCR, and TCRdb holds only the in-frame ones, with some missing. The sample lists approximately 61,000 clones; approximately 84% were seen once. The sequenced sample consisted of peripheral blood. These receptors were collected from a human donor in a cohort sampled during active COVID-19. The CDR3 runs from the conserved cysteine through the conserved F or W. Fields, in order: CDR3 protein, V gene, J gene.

CDR3: CASSLLGQGSNEQFF; V: TRBV5-1; J: TRBJ2-1
CDR3: CASSLDFLNTEAFF; V: TRBV5-4; J: TRBJ1-1
CDR3: CASSLLLTSAFF; V: TRBV28; J: TRBJ1-1
CDR3: CASRRQGSGNTIYF; V: TRBV7-9; J: TRBJ1-3
CDR3: CASSLGQSNQPQHF; V: TRBV5-6; J: TRBJ1-5
CDR3: CASSRSDTGLHEQYF; V: TRBV11-2; J: TRBJ2-7
CDR3: CASSYSMTGFGSPLHF; V: TRBV6-5; J: TRBJ1-6
CDR3: CASSPSTGTSEQFF; V: TRBV7-3; J: TRBJ2-1
CDR3: CASSESGMTYF; V: TRBV2; J: TRBJ2-7
CDR3: CASSTGTGYQPQHF; V: TRBV18; J: TRBJ1-5
CDR3: CASSYAGQVSDTQYF; V: TRBV9; J: TRBJ2-3
CDR3: CAISTDRGKGYTF; V: TRBV10-3; J: TRBJ1-2
CDR3: CASSKRLAGGYTDTQYF; V: TRBV13; J: TRBJ2-3
CDR3: CASSLTGGQAFF; V: TRBV6-6; J: TRBJ1-1
CDR3: CASSKQGATGNTIYF; V: TRBV11-2; J: TRBJ1-3
CDR3: CASSPLTSGSGDTQYF; V: TRBV5-1; J: TRBJ2-3
CDR3: CASRGGFNSPLHF; V: TRBV25-1; J: TRBJ1-6
CDR3: CASSSQETSGNTIYF; V: TRBV7-6; J: TRBJ1-3
CDR3: CASRSLGQGGIFGEKLFF; V: TRBV25-1; J: TRBJ1-4
CDR3: CASSPRVMKGYTF; V: TRBV12-3/TRBV12-4; J: TRBJ1-2
CDR3: CASSFTTTEAFF; V: TRBV7-2; J: TRBJ1-1
CDR3: CASSRQGFGEKLFF; V: TRBV14; J: TRBJ1-4
CDR3: CASTLSTGTGGEQYF; V: TRBV5-1; J: TRBJ2-7
CDR3: CASSRTSGHTQYF; V: TRBV7-9; J: TRBJ2-3
CDR3: CASTGGRELFF; V: TRBV7-6; J: TRBJ2-2
CDR3: CASSFSGQTGHSPLHF; V: TRBV7-6; J: TRBJ1-6
CDR3: CASSFLNGSQGDYGYTF; V: TRBV7-7; J: TRBJ1-2